This TCR beta chain comes out of a study of graft-versus-host responses after intestinal transplantation. Intraepithelial plus lamina propria lymphocytes were released by processing graft tissue. This clone was detected a few times. The germline V gene has CDR1 MDHEN and CDR2 SYDVKM. The CDR3 has 12 amino acids. V was pared by 5 bases and J by 8 bases, with 9 bases between. TCRdb keeps only in-frame clones here, not all; method: immunoSEQ multiplex PCR. Among 60,000 to 75,000 clones listed, approximately 91% were seen once. The receptor was isolated from a human patient who received an intestinal transplant, so some T cells may come from the graft donor. Here the sequenced sample was ileum tissue, taken 350 to 400 days after transplant. The V call is TRBV28, the J call TRBJ1-4, with D hard to call. CDR3 sequence: CASSNPDEKLFF. The CDR3 nucleotides read TGTGCCAGCAGTAATCCGGACGAAAAACTGTTTTTT.